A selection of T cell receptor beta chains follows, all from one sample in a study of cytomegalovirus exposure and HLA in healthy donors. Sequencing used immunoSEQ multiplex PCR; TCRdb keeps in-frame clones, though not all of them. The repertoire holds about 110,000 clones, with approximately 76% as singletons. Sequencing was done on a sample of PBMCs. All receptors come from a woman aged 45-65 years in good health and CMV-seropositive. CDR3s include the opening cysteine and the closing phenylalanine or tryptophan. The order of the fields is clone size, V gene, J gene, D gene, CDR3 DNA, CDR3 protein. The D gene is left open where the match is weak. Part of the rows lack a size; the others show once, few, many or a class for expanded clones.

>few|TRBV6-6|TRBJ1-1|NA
TGTGCCAGCAGCCTACAGGGAGAAACTGAAGCTTTCTTT
CASSLQGETEAFF
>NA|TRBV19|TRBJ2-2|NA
TGTGCCAGTAGTATCACAGCCAACACCGGGGAGCTGTTTTTT
CASSITANTGELFF
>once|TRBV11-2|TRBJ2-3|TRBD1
TGTGCCAGCAGCTCCCAGGGGGCCTTAGGGACAGATACGCAGTATTTT
CASSSQGALGTDTQYF
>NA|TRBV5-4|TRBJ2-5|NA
TGCGCCAGCAGCCAAGAGGGGAACAGGGCAGAGACCCAGTACTTC
CASSQEGNRAETQYF
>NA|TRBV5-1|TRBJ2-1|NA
TGCGCCAGCAGCTGGGGACCGGGGGACAATGAGCAGTTCTTC
CASSWGPGDNEQFF
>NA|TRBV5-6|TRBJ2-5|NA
TGTGCCAGCAGCTTGGCTCTACAAGAGACCCAGTACTTC
CASSLALQETQYF
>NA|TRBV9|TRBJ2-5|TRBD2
TGTGCCAGCAGCCCGGGACTAGCGGGAGGGGAGACCCAGTACTTC
CASSPGLAGGETQYF
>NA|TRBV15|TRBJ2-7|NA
TGTGCCACCAGCTCGAGTGGCGGTAGCTCCTACGAGCAGTACTTC
CATSSSGGSSYEQYF
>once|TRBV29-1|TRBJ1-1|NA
TGCAGCGTTGATTGGGGGGGGAAGGCTGAAGCTTTCTTT
CSVDWGGKAEAFF
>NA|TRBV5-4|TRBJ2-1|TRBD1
TGTGCCAGCAGCTTGGCGGGGAAGGACAGGGGGGGAAATGAGCAGTTCTTC
CASSLAGKDRGGNEQFF